These 2 T cell receptor beta chains originate from one sample sequenced in a study of shared clonotypes between healthy human individuals. Data came from immunoSEQ multiplex PCR; TCRdb stores just in-frame clones and leaves some out. The sample contains some 2,400,000 clones, approximately 94% of which appear only once. Sample: naive CD4+ T cells sorted from blood. The subset here: CD45RA+ positively selected. Receptors originate from a man between 18 and 29 years old in good health.

The chain is built from TRBV28 and TRBJ2-7, with a tentative D call TRBD1 (5 bases). The V gene's germline CDR1 is MDHEN and CDR2 SYDVKM. Trimming shortened V by 1 base and J by 1 base, and 14 bases separated the two germline ends. The CDR3 runs to 16 residues. The CDR3 loop reads CASSLLAKGQSYEQYF. In DNA, the CDR3 is TGTGCCAGCAGTTTATTGGCCAAGGGGCAGTCCTACGAGCAGTACTTC.

The chain employs TRBV6-4 and TRBJ2-3; 9 bases agree with TRBD1. V shed 8 bases, J shed 1 base, and the junction held 7 bases outside the gene matches. This CDR3 region has 15 residues. Germline V lookup: CDR1 MRHNA, CDR2 SNTAGT. CDR3 loop: CASRDRARGTDTQYF. The CDR3 coding sequence is TGTGCCAGCCGGGACAGGGCTCGCGGCACAGATACGCAGTATTTT.